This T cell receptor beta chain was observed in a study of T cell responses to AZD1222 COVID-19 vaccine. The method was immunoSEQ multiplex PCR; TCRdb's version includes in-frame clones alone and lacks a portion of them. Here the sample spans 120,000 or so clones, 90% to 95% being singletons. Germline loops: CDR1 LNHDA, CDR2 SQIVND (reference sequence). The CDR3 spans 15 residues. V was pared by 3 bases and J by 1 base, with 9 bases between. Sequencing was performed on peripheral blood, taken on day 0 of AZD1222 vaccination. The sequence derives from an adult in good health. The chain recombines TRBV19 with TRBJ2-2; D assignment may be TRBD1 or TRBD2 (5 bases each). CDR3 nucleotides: TGTGCCAGTAGTATTGGGGGACGGAACACCGGGGAGCTGTTTTTT. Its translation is CASSIGGRNTGELFF.